These 29 T cell receptor beta chains were sequenced from one sample in a study of T cell repertoires in cytomegalovirus infection (dated by TCRdb to about 2019). These TCRs are of unknown antigen specificity. The run used an Illumina HiSeq 1500. TCRdb reworked the public reads: Q25 trimming with fastp, MiXCR clone assembly, productive beta chains retained. Each entry is one CDR3 protein sequence, shown with its most common DNA and genes. The sample table holds approximately 1,000,000 distinct CDR3 sequences, of which approximately 30% were seen once. Clones ranked in the top ten supply 10% to 15% of the sample. What this sample's treatment or condition label stands for: in vitro stimulation with specific CMV peptide epitopes to enrich CMV-specific T cells. The sequencing used cultured CD8+ T cells from PBMCs, collected from culture after CMV antigen stimulation. Source of these receptors: a human donor in good health (CMV status not recorded). Some clones in this sample may be carry-over from other donors' samples.

The chain employs TRBV19 and TRBJ2-1; D ambiguous. Trimming took off 0 bases at V and 9 bases at J, with 9 bases between the two ends. CDR1 is LNHDA and CDR2 is SQIVND in the germline V gene (reference sequence). This CDR3 comprises 13 residues. CDR3 DNA sequence: TGTGCCAGTAGTATAGATTCATATAGTGAGCAGTTCTTC. This codes for CASSIDSYSEQFF. Combining the CDR3 with reference TRBV19 and TRBJ2-1 gives the whole variable domain DGGITQSPKYLFRKEGQNVTLSCEQNLNHDAMYWYRQDPGQGLRLIYYSQIVNDFQKGDIAEGYSVSREKKESFPLTVTSAQKNPTAFYLCASSIDSYSEQFFGPGTRLTVL.

This clonotype was detected many times. V and J are TRBV7-8 and TRBJ2-7, with TRBD1 matching over 7 bases. The CDR3 spans 15 residues. Germline CDR1 reads SGHVS; CDR2 reads FQNEAQ. V lost 5 bases and J lost 0; bases outside the gene matches: 7. The CDR3 sequence: CASSQGGLSSYEQYF. CDR3 sequence (DNA): TGTGCCAGCAGCCAAGGGGGCCTAAGCTCCTACGAGCAGTACTTC. Supplemented by reference TRBV7-8 and TRBJ2-7, the full variable domain reads GAGVSQSPRYKVAKRGQDVALRCDPISGHVSLFWYQQALGQGPEFLTYFQNEAQLDKSGLPSDRFFAERPEGSVSTLKIQRTQQEDSAVYLCASSQGGLSSYEQYFGPGTRLTVT.

This clonotype was found many times. The CDR3 protein is CASSPQSDPWGYSNQPQHF. The CDR3 DNA reads TGTGCCAGCAGTCCACAAAGTGACCCTTGGGGTTATAGCAATCAGCCCCAGCATTTT. The chain links TRBV27 to TRBJ1-5; no clear D. Germline V gene data show CDR1 as MNHEY and CDR2 as SMNVEV (reference sequence). Trimming left V 5 bases short and J 0 bases short, with 23 bases between. The CDR3 consists of 19 residues.

This chain links TRBV7-6 with TRBJ2-5; D may be TRBD2 (6 bases). Between the trimmed V and J ends, which lost 4 bases and 5 bases, there was a span of 11 bases. CDR1 and CDR2 (germline): SGHVS, FNYEAQ. The CDR3 spans 13 residues. CDR3 sequence: CASSSEGGETQYF. As DNA, the CDR3 is TGTGCCAGCAGCTCGGAGGGTGGGGAGACCCAGTACTTC.

The J gene is TRBJ1-4, the V gene TRBV19; possibly TRBD1 for D (5 bases). Trimming pared 5 bases from V and 5 bases from J, leaving 15 bases between. From germline, CDR1 is LNHDA and CDR2 SQIVND (reference sequence). This CDR3 is 15 amino acids long. The CDR3 nucleotides are TGTGCCAGTAGTCGCTTGGGGGACCCGAATGAAAAACTGTTTTTT. Translation: CASSRLGDPNEKLFF.

The rearrangement joins TRBV6-8 to TRBJ1-3, with TRBD1 identical over 10 bases. The CDR3 loop spans 16 amino acids. Per the germline V gene, CDR1 is MNHGY and CDR2 is SAAAGT. Trimming at V came to 4 bases and at J to 6 bases, leaving 9 bases not matched to a gene. The DNA of the CDR3 is TGTGCCAGCAGTTTATCATTGGGGACAGGGGTAAACACCATATATTTT. This gives the protein CASSLSLGTGVNTIYF.

This clonotype was picked up a small number of times. The J gene is TRBJ1-4, the V gene TRBV28; the D is unclear. The V and J ends lost 6 bases and 8 bases respectively, with 13 bases between them. This CDR3 has 13 residues. Germline-derived CDR1 and CDR2 are MDHEN and SYDVKM. The chain's CDR3 is CASRSVFREKLFF. CDR3 DNA: TGTGCCAGCAGATCGGTATTTCGGGAAAAACTGTTTTTT.

For the CDR3, the DNA is TGTGCCAGCAGCTTAGGCCCCCGACAGGATGGCTACACCTTC. It translates to CASSLGPRQDGYTF. The rearrangement uses TRBV13 and TRBJ1-2; a possible D gene is TRBD1 (6 bases). The CDR3 spans 14 residues. Between the trimmed V and J ends, which lost 0 bases and 6 bases, there was a span of 11 bases. Germline V gene sequence: CDR1 PRHDT, CDR2 FYEKMQ (reference sequence).

This clonotype was seen a few times. The chain couples TRBV15 to TRBJ2-2; D unclear. The CDR3 consists of 15 residues. V gave up 1 base and J gave up 4 bases, with 10 bases separating them. The germline CDR1 and CDR2 sequences are LNHNV and YYDKDF (reference sequence). The CDR3 coding sequence is TGTGCCACCAGCAGAGTTAGGGTTGGCACCGGGGAGCTGTTTTTT. Its protein is CATSRVRVGTGELFF.

This chain links TRBV7-8 with TRBJ2-7; D is tentatively TRBD1 or TRBD2 (5 bases each). V was shortened by 3 bases and J by 7 bases, with 16 bases between the two germline ends. The V gene's germline CDR1 is SGHVS and CDR2 FQNEAQ. The CDR3 is 14 amino acids. CDR3 DNA: TGTGCCAGCAGCTTGCGGCCGGGGCCAAGGGAGCAGTACGTC. Encoded protein: CASSLRPGPREQYV.

This clonotype was picked up many times. The V and J genes are TRBV27 and TRBJ1-5; unclear D gene. Trimming took 6 bases from V and 1 from J, leaving 7 bases between them. This CDR3 comprises 13 residues. Germline V gene sequence: CDR1 MNHEY, CDR2 SMNVEV (reference sequence). The CDR3 spells CASSLGSNQPQHF. The CDR3 coding sequence is TGTGCCAGCAGCTTGGGGAGCAATCAGCCCCAGCATTTT.

The rearrangement links TRBV18 to TRBJ1-1; D unclear. The CDR3 has 14 amino acids. CDR1 and CDR2 from the germline V gene are KGHSH and LQKENI. V was pared by 0 bases and J by 4 bases, with 9 bases between. This chain's CDR3 is CASSPPEGPTEAFF. CDR3 DNA sequence: TGTGCCAGCTCACCACCGGAGGGTCCCACTGAAGCTTTCTTT.

The chain combines TRBV6-1 with TRBJ2-7; TRBD1 is a possible D gene (6 bases). V was cut by 6 bases and J by 7 bases, with 13 bases left in between. CDR3 length equals 12 residues. Germline CDR1 reads MNHNS; CDR2 reads SASEGT. The CDR3, as DNA: TGTGCCAGCAGCAAAACAGGGAGAGAGCAGTACTTC. The encoded protein is CASSKTGREQYF.

The chain recombines TRBV5-6 with TRBJ1-1; a weak D match, TRBD1 (6 bases). In germline, CDR1 is SGHDT, CDR2 YYEEEE. The CDR3 length is 16 residues. Deletions cut 2 bases from V and 0 bases from J, with 14 bases between. The CDR3 protein is CASSFDPGQLNTEAFF. Here the CDR3 DNA reads TGTGCCAGCAGCTTTGATCCGGGACAATTGAACACTGAAGCTTTCTTT.

The chain employs TRBV2 and TRBJ2-7, with 9 bases matching TRBD2. The CDR3 is made up of 15 amino acids. Germline CDR1 is SNHLY and CDR2 is FYNNEI. After removal of 11 bases from V and 2 bases from J, the junction contained 13 bases not matched to a gene. CDR3 nucleotides: TGTGCCCAGCTGGCTGGGCTAGCGGGAACCTACGAGCAGTACTTC. It encodes CAQLAGLAGTYEQYF.

In regard to this clonotype: A much larger clone differs by one base, so this may be a read error. The chain couples TRBV2 to TRBJ2-5; D uncertain. Germline V CDR1 and CDR2: SNHLY, FYNNEI. Trimming took 11 bases from V and 4 from J, leaving 14 bases between them. This CDR3 comprises 12 residues. CDR3 amino acids: CACRGRIETQYF. In DNA form, the CDR3 reads TGTGCCTGCCGTGGAAGGATAGAGACCCAGTACTTC.

This clonotype was seen repeatedly, ten times or more. The chain has TRBV12-3 or TRBV12-4 and TRBJ1-4, with TRBD1 as a possible D gene (6 bases). The CDR3 covers 15 residues. Between the trimmed V and J ends, which lost 3 bases and 6 bases, there was a span of 14 bases. CDR3 nucleotide sequence: TGTGCCAGCAGTTTGGACAGTACTGAGGATGAAAAACTGTTTTTT. It yields the protein CASSLDSTEDEKLFF.

This chain joins TRBV6-1 and TRBJ1-5; D perhaps matches TRBD1 (6 bases). The CDR3 sequence is 15 residues long. The V gene's germline CDR1 is MNHNS and CDR2 SASEGT. Trimming took off 6 bases at V and 9 bases at J, with 21 bases between the two ends. CDR3 nucleotide sequence: TGTGCCAGCAGCGTCGATAGGGCAGGGGCCCGGCCCCAGCATTTT. It encodes CASSVDRAGARPQHF.

About this clonotype: A much bigger clone sits one base away, suggesting this may be a read error. The genes are TRBV12-3 or TRBV12-4 and TRBJ1-1; TRBD1 matches 9 bases. The CDR3 loop spans 16 amino acids. The CDR3 DNA sequence: TGTGACAGCAGTTCCGGGACAGGGTGGGATGGCACTGAAGCTTTCTTT. Translated, it gives CDSSSGTGWDGTEAFF.

This clonotype has more than one count but fewer than ten. The chain joins TRBV5-1 to TRBJ1-2, with D unclear. Germline V gene lookup returns CDR1 SGHRS and CDR2 YFSETQ. The CDR3 extends over 14 amino acids. V shed 4 bases and J shed 1 base, with 11 bases lying between them. The CDR3 reads CASSVGLFNYGYTF. Written as DNA, the CDR3 is TGCGCCAGCAGCGTCGGACTGTTTAACTATGGCTACACCTTC.

This chain links TRBV11-2 with TRBJ2-5; 9 bases align to TRBD2. J gave up 5 bases and V 0 bases, and 1 base lay outside the gene matches. This CDR3 contains 14 residues. Germline assignment: CDR1 SGHAT and CDR2 FQNNGV. The CDR3: CASSLDAGGETQYF. The CDR3 nucleotides read TGTGCCAGCAGCTTAGACGCGGGGGGGGAGACCCAGTACTTC.

This clonotype was seen more than once but under ten times. This chain uses TRBV7-9 with TRBJ2-3; D not resolved. V was trimmed by 5 bases and J by 2 bases, leaving 14 bases between them. This CDR3 is 15 amino acids long. In germline, CDR1 is SEHNR, CDR2 FQNEAQ (reference sequence). CDR3 sequence (DNA): TGTGCCAGCAGCCCACTTATTGGGCTCACAGATACGCAGTATTTT. This gives the protein CASSPLIGLTDTQYF.

This clonotype was seen repeatedly, ten times or more. CDR3 region: CASSPPFSGANVLTF. Written as DNA, the CDR3 is TGTGCCAGCAGTCCTCCGTTCTCTGGGGCCAACGTCCTGACTTTC. V usage is TRBV6-1 and J usage is TRBJ2-6; D remains ambiguous. The CDR3 totals 15 residues. The V gene's germline CDR1 is MNHNS and CDR2 SASEGT. V was cut by 5 bases and J by 0 bases, with 8 bases left in between.

A note on this clonotype: Possible read error: a much larger clone is one base away. The V gene is TRBV7-2, the J gene TRBJ2-3; D tentatively reads TRBD1 or TRBD2 (5 bases each). CDR1 is SGHTA and CDR2 is FQGNSA in the germline V gene. CDR3 length: 14 residues. Written as DNA, the CDR3 is TGTGCCAACAGCTTACGAGGGGCCGGAGATACGCAGTATTTT. It codes for CANSLRGAGDTQYF.

This clonotype was recorded at least ten times. The chain is built from TRBV7-9 and TRBJ1-2; no clear D. Between the trimmed V and J ends, which lost 5 bases and 5 bases, there was a span of 12 bases. The CDR3 is 13 residues long. CDR1 is SEHNR and CDR2 is FQNEAQ in the germline V gene (reference sequence). The CDR3 reads CASSPTGPYGYTF. In DNA form, the CDR3 reads TGTGCCAGCAGCCCAACCGGGCCTTATGGCTACACCTTC.

This rearrangement joins TRBV6-5 to TRBJ2-1, with TRBD1 matching 7 bases. The junction had 12 bases not matched to a gene; V was cut back by 0 bases and J by 7 bases. The length of the CDR3 is 17 residues. Looked up from germline, CDR1 is MNHEY and CDR2 is SVGAGI. The CDR3 nucleotides are TGTGCCAGCAGTTACTCGTCACAGGGGATAGGTTCGAATGAGCAGTTCTTC. Translated: CASSYSSQGIGSNEQFF.

The genes are TRBV19 and TRBJ1-3, with D unclear. The germline V and J ends were trimmed by 5 bases and 0 bases, with 17 bases remaining between them. The CDR3 runs to 17 residues. The germline gives CDR1 LNHDA, CDR2 SQIVND (reference sequence). CDR3 amino acids: CASSPSFLTDSGNTIYF. CDR3 nucleotides: TGTGCCAGTAGTCCTTCCTTTCTGACGGACTCTGGAAACACCATATATTTT.

This clonotype was found a few times. The rearrangement uses TRBV7-6 and TRBJ2-7; TRBD2 matches at 14 bases. With 5 bases clipped from V and 1 base from J, the junction kept 7 bases outside the gene matches. Germline V gene data show CDR1 as SGHVS and CDR2 as FNYEAQ. The CDR3 is made up of 17 amino acids. CDR3 in DNA: TGTGCCAGCAGCCACGGACTAGCGGGGGGTTCGTCCTACGAGCAGTACTTC. Translating it yields CASSHGLAGGSSYEQYF.

V is TRBV6-6 and J is TRBJ2-6; no definite D call. This CDR3 is built from 14 residues. The V and J ends lost 1 base and 4 bases respectively, with 5 bases between them. Germline values: CDR1 MNHNY, CDR2 SVGAGI (reference sequence). Written as DNA, the CDR3 is TGTGCCAGCAGTTACTTGGGCGGGGCCAACGTCCTGACTTTC. This codes for CASSYLGGANVLTF.